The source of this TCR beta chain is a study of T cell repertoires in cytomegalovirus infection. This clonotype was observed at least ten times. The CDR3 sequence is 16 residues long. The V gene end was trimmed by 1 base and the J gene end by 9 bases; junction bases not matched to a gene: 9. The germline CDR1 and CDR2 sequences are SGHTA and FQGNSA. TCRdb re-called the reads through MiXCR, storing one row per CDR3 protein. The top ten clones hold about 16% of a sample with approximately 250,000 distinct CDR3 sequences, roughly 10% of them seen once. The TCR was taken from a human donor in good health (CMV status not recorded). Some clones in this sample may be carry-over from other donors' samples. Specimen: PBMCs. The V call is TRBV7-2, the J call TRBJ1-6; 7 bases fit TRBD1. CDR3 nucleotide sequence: TGTGCCAGCAGCTTAGGAAGAGGGGGCGGAACTTCACCCCTCCACTTT. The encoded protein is CASSLGRGGGTSPLHF.